This T cell receptor beta chain came from a study of molecular identifiers for immune sequencing clone quantification (dated by TCRdb to the late 2010s). Regarding the research as a whole: In a replicate experiment, RNA from about 21,000 or 97,000 naive CD8 T cells was split into five aliquots, four of which were sequenced. This methods study used CD8 T cells to benchmark TCR RNA copy counting and molecular-identifier clustering-based TCR repertoire sequencing (MIDCIRS).

Naive CD8 T cell libraries were made from about 20,000 to 1,000,000 sorted cells using 10%, 30% or 50% of purified RNA. On a BD FACSAria II, naive CD8 T cells were FACS-sorted as CD8+CD4-CCR7+CD45RA+ and collected into RLT Plus buffer. To test detection sensitivity, Jurkat RNA equal to ten TCR copies was added to samples of about 20,000-1,000,000 naive CD8 T cells. CD8 T cells were enriched with RosetteSep CD8+ T Cell Enrichment Cocktail and Ficoll-Paque, followed by ACK red cell lysis. Library preparation employed PCR. The sequencer was an Illumina HiSeq 4000. Bulk TCR libraries were made following a previously described method, with the TCR primers given in Table S5. The Qiagen AllPrep DNA/RNA kit was used to purify total RNA. Before analysis, reads from multiple sequencing runs of the same library were pooled. From the authors' description of their analysis: Reads were retained only if their TCR constant sequence matched exactly, and those retained reads were trimmed to 150 nt and grouped according to their 12-nt molecular barcodes. Reads within each barcode group were sub-clustered using a 15% Levenshtein threshold, and quality-weighted consensus sequences were constructed for each RNA molecule. Non-functional sequences were excluded, and lower-count sequences lying one edit away from another sequence were also excluded. Based on a fit of two negative binomial distributions, barcode sub-clusters having less than 20% of the maximum read count were discarded. The public reads were reprocessed in TCRdb via fastp at Q25 and MiXCR, keeping in-frame beta chains. Records with the same CDR3 protein are collapsed into one entry carrying the most frequent genes and DNA. None of the V and J calls come from the authors' own analysis; TCRdb made them. In this sample the table shows 250,000 to 400,000 distinct CDR3 sequences, over 20% of which occur a single time. The leading ten clones occupy 0.81% of the sample.

General conclusions and limits of the study: In CMV-specific effector cells, over 97% of molecules were held by clones above 20 RNA copies, whereas under 1% of molecules were held by such clones in naive cells. Spiked-in Jurkat TCR RNA equivalent to a single cell was reported to be detectable even among one million naive CD8 T cells. Spiked-in Jurkat TCR RNA (approximately eleven copies' worth), which is not part of the donor repertoire, was contained in the naive libraries. Modeling estimated about three recovered TCR RNA copies per cell, compared with approximately 9.5 by digital PCR, which implies roughly 27% capture efficiency. Identical TCR molecules sharing a barcode could cause highly expanded clone sizes to be underestimated. When barcode sub-clustering was not used, chimeric consensus sequences inflated TCR diversity, with chimeras reaching as high as 47%.

Notes on this clonotype: Its recognized antigen is unknown. A much larger clonotype is one base distant, so this may be a read error.

Including the terminal cysteine and phenylalanine, the CDR3 comprises 14 residues. Solely the CDR3 DNA is kept, with 42 bases framed from the first base. From the germline V gene (reference sequence), CDR1 is SGHNT and CDR2 is YYREEE. The receptor comes from a human donor in good health. Some libraries in this study had Jurkat cell RNA spiked in. The sequenced sample was naive CD8+ T cells from blood, with Jurkat cell RNA spiked in. The cell subset or site label corresponds to: FACS-sorted CD8+CD4-CCR7+CD45RA+ naive T cells. This sequence uses TRBV5-4 and TRBJ1-3; perhaps TRBD1 is the D gene, with 5 bases matching. The CDR3 reads as follows: CASSTGTSGNAIYF. The DNA is TGTGCCAGCAGCACCGGGACGAGCGGAAACGCCATATATTTT.